This T cell receptor beta chain emerged from a study of molecular identifiers for immune sequencing clone quantification. Whole-study context: Five aliquots were made in replicates from the RNA of approximately 20,000 or 98,000 naive CD8 cells, and four were sequenced.

TCRdb called the PCR reads again in MiXCR, with one record for every CDR3 protein. The sample includes about 640,000 distinct CDR3 sequences, just under 20% of them seen just once. Source material for naive CD8 libraries was roughly 20,000 to 1,100,000 sorted cells, with 10%, 30% or 50% RNA. Using a CD8+CD4-CCR7+CD45RA+ phenotype, naive CD8 T cells were sorted. Trimming cost V 1 base and J 4 bases, with 7 bases left between them. Germline V CDR1 and CDR2: SEHNR, FQNEAQ (reference sequence). This CDR3 has 14 residues. This clonotype has ten or more counts. The antigen remains undetermined. Study outcomes and limitations: Spiked Jurkat TCR RNA equivalent to one cell was reportedly detectable in approximately 980,000 naive cells.

The V and J genes are TRBV7-9 and TRBJ1-4; D remains unclear. Sequenced material: naive CD8+ T cells from blood, with Jurkat cell RNA spiked in. The subset denotes: FACS-sorted CD8+CD4-CCR7+CD45RA+ naive T cells. The sequence derives from a human donor in good health. Some libraries in this study had Jurkat cell RNA spiked in. CDR3 sequence reads: CASSLGGFNEKLFF. CDR3 coding DNA: TGTGCCAGCAGCTTAGGTGGATTTAATGAAAAACTGTTTTTT.